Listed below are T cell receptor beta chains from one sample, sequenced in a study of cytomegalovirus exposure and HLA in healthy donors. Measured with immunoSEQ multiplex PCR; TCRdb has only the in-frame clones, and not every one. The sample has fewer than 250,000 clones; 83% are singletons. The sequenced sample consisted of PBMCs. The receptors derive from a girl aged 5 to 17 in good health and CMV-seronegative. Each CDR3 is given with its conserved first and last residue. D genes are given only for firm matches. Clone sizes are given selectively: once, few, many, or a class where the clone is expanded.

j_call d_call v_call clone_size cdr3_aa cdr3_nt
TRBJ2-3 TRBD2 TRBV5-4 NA CASSLVLAGTLTDTQYF TGTGCCAGCAGCTTGGTGCTAGCGGGAACCCTCACAGATACGCAGTATTTT
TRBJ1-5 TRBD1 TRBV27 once CASKGQGNQPQHF TGTGCCAGCAAGGGACAGGGCAATCAGCCCCAGCATTTT
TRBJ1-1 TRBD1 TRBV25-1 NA CASSETGVVHTEAFF TGTGCCAGCAGTGAGACAGGGGTAGTGCACACTGAAGCTTTCTTT
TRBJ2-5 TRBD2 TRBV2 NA CASSGGLAGRGETQYF TGTGCCAGCAGTGGAGGACTAGCGGGAAGGGGAGAGACCCAGTACTTC
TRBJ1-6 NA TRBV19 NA CASREKNSYNSPLHF TGTGCCAGCCGAGAAAAAAACTCCTATAATTCACCCCTCCACTTT
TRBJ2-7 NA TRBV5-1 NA CASSLRSAGYSYEQYF TGCGCCAGCAGCTTGAGGTCGGCCGGGTACTCCTACGAGCAGTACTTC
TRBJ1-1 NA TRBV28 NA CATTTGTEAFF TGTGCCACCACGACGGGGACTGAAGCTTTCTTT
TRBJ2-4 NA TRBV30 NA CAWSSEKYIQYF TGTGCCTGGAGTTCCGAGAAATACATTCAGTACTTC
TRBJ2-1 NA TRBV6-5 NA CASEASGRGGEQFF TGTGCCAGCGAGGCTAGCGGAAGGGGGGGTGAGCAGTTCTTC
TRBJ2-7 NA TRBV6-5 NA CASSYSISETTYEQYF TGTGCCAGCAGTTACTCGATTTCTGAGACAACCTACGAGCAGTACTTC
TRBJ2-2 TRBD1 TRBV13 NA CASSFSFGTGTIGELFF TGTGCCAGCAGCTTTTCGTTCGGGACAGGGACGATCGGGGAGCTGTTTTTT
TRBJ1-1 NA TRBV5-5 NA CASSPVTVLNTEAFF TGTGCCAGCAGCCCCGTCACGGTATTGAACACTGAAGCTTTCTTT
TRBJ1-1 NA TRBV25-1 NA CAIRGQANTEAFF TGTGCCATTCGGGGACAAGCGAACACTGAAGCTTTCTTT
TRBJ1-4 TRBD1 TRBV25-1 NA CASSEYDRGNEKLFF TGTGCCAGCAGTGAATACGACAGGGGAAATGAAAAACTGTTTTTT
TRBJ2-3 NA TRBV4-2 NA CASSQDLGDTQYF TGTGCCAGCAGCCAAGACCTAGGAGATACGCAGTATTTT
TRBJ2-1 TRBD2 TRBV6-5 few CASSLAGAYNEQFF TGTGCCAGCAGTTTAGCGGGAGCCTACAATGAGCAGTTCTTC
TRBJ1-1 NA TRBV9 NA CASSVDPTGGTEAFF TGTGCCAGCAGCGTAGATCCCACGGGCGGGACTGAAGCTTTCTTT
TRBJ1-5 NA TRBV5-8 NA CASSSGEVLKSNQPQHF TGTGCCAGCAGCTCCGGGGAGGTCCTCAAGAGCAATCAGCCCCAGCATTTT
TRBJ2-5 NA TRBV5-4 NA CASSLEGGGVETQYF TGTGCCAGCAGCTTGGAAGGGGGGGGTGTAGAGACCCAGTACTTC
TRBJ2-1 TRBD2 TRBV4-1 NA CASSPRGGNEQFF TGCGCCAGCAGCCCCCGGGGGGGCAATGAGCAGTTCTTC
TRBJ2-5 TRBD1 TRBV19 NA CASSQERQGARETQYF TGTGCCAGTAGTCAGGAGCGACAGGGGGCCCGAGAGACCCAGTACTTC
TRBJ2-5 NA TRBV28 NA CATIGWGERETQYF TGTGCCACCATAGGGTGGGGGGAACGAGAGACCCAGTACTTC
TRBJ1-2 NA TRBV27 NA CASSSEIGSAGYGYTF TGTGCCAGCAGTTCCGAGATAGGGTCGGCGGGCTATGGCTACACCTTC
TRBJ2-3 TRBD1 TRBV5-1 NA CASSFRSYQGATDTQYF TGCGCCAGCAGCTTCAGATCCTACCAGGGGGCTACAGATACGCAGTATTTT
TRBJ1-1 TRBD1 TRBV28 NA CASSWSDSGQKNTEAFF TGTGCCAGCAGTTGGTCAGATTCGGGACAGAAGAACACTGAAGCTTTCTTT
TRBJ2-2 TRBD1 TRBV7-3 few CASSLGTGGNTGELFF TGTGCCAGCAGCTTAGGGACAGGCGGTAACACCGGGGAGCTGTTTTTT
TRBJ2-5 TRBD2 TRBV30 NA CAWSADPIAGLYQETQYF TGTGCCTGGAGCGCCGACCCCATAGCGGGACTGTACCAAGAGACCCAGTACTTC
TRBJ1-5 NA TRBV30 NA CAWSFSVDQPQHF TGTGCCTGGAGTTTTAGTGTTGATCAGCCCCAGCATTTT
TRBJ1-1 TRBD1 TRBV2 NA CASRVTGGTEAFF TGTGCCAGCAGAGTAACAGGGGGCACTGAAGCTTTCTTT
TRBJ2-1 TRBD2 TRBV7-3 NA CASSLTSGMRNEQFF TGTGCCAGCAGCTTAACCAGCGGGATGCGAAATGAGCAGTTCTTC
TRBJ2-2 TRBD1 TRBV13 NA CASSFRTGLTGELFF TGTGCCAGCAGCTTCCGGACAGGGTTAACCGGGGAGCTGTTTTTT
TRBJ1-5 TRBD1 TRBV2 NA CASMAGDRGDQPQHF TGTGCCAGCATGGCCGGGGACAGGGGAGACCAGCCCCAGCATTTT
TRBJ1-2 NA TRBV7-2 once CASSGRDTKLELLNYGYTF TGTGCCAGCAGCGGCCGGGACACAAAGCTCGAACTTCTTAACTATGGCTACACCTTC
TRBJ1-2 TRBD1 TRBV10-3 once CAISESTRDREGYTF TGTGCCATCAGTGAGTCCACACGGGACAGAGAGGGCTACACCTTC
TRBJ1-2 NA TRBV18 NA CASSPLVGVSFDYTF TGTGCCAGCTCACCACTGGTAGGGGTAAGCTTTGACTACACCTTC
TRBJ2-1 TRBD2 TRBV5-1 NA CASSLASSGSLDNEQFF TGCGCCAGCAGCTTGGCGTCTAGCGGAAGCCTGGACAATGAGCAGTTCTTC
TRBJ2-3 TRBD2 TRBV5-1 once CASSAPAGGTDTQYF TGCGCCAGCAGCGCTCCAGCGGGAGGGACAGATACGCAGTATTTT
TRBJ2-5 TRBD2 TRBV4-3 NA CASSQGLAGGQETQYF TGCGCCAGCAGCCAAGGACTAGCGGGGGGGCAAGAGACCCAGTACTTC
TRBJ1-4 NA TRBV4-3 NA CASSQDVRDEKLFF TGCGCCAGCAGCCAAGATGTGAGGGATGAAAAACTGTTTTTT
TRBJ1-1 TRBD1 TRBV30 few CAWNIRTGVGNTEAFF TGTGCCTGGAATATAAGGACAGGGGTTGGGAACACTGAAGCTTTCTTT
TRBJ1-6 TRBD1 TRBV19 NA CASNPDRANNSPLHF TGTGCCAGTAACCCTGACAGGGCGAATAATTCACCCCTCCACTTT
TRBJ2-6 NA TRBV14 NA CASSQVLFSGANVLTF TGTGCCAGCAGCCAAGTCCTTTTCTCTGGGGCCAACGTCCTGACTTTC
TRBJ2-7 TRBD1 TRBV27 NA CASSYRTGPYEQYF TGTGCCAGCAGTTACCGGACAGGCCCCTACGAGCAGTACTTC
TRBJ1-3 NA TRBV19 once CASSVRRGARDTIYF TGTGCCAGTAGTGTCAGGAGGGGAGCTCGTGACACCATATATTTT
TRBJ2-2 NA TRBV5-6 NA CASSLEVTGVGTGELFF TGTGCCAGCAGCTTGGAGGTGACAGGTGTGGGCACCGGGGAGCTGTTTTTT
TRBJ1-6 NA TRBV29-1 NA CSAGTDSPLHF TGCAGCGCCGGAACAGATTCACCCCTCCACTTT
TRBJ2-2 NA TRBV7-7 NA CASRRTAQAGELFF TGTGCCAGCAGGCGGACAGCCCAGGCCGGGGAGCTGTTTTTT
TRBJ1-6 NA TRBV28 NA CASSRGQGVSYNSPLHF TGTGCCAGCAGCCGGGGACAAGGGGTCTCCTATAATTCACCCCTCCACTTT
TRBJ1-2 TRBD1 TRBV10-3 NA CAIQQGANDYGYTF TGTGCCATCCAACAGGGGGCGAACGACTATGGCTACACCTTC
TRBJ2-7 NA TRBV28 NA CASSPKDKFYYEQYF TGTGCCAGCAGTCCCAAGGACAAATTCTACTACGAGCAGTACTTC
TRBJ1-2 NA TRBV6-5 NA CASSLKADSLYGYTF TGTGCCAGCAGTTTAAAGGCGGACAGCCTCTATGGCTACACCTTC
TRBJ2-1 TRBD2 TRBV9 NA CASSVWASGGNEQFF TGTGCCAGCAGCGTATGGGCTAGCGGGGGCAATGAGCAGTTCTTC
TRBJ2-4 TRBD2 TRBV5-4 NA CASSGVAGGPNIQYF TGTGCCAGCAGCGGTGTAGCGGGAGGGCCAAACATTCAGTACTTC
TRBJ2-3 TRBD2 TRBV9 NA CASSVASGLGLDDTQYF TGTGCCAGCAGCGTAGCATCCGGACTCGGACTAGATGATACGCAGTATTTT
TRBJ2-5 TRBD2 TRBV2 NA CASRALPGLARETQYF TGTGCCAGCAGAGCTCTCCCGGGACTAGCCCGGGAGACCCAGTACTTC
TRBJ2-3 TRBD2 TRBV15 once CATSREASGRYGTDTQYF TGTGCCACCAGCAGAGAGGCTAGCGGGAGGTACGGCACAGATACGCAGTATTTT
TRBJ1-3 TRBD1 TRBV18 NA CASSPKAGGRGSGNTIYF TGTGCCAGCTCACCAAAGGCAGGGGGCCGAGGCTCTGGAAACACCATATATTTT